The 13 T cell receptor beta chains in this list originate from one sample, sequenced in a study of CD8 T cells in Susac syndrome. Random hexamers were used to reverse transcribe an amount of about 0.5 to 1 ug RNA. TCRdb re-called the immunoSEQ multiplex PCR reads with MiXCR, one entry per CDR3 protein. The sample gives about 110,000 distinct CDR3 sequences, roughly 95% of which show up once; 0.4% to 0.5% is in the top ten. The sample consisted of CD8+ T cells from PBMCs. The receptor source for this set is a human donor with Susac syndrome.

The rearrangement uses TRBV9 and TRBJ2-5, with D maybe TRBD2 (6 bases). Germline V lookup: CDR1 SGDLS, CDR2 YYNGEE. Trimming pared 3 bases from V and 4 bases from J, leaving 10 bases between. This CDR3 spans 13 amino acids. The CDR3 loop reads CASSAYSGETQYF. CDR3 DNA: TGTGCCAGCAGCGCTTATAGCGGAGAGACCCAGTACTTC.

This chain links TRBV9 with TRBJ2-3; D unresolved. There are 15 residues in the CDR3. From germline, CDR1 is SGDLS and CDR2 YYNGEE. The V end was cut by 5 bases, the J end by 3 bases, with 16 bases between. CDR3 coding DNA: TGTGCCAGCAGTCAGGAAGGGTTAGCAACAGATACGCAGTATTTT. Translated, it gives CASSQEGLATDTQYF.

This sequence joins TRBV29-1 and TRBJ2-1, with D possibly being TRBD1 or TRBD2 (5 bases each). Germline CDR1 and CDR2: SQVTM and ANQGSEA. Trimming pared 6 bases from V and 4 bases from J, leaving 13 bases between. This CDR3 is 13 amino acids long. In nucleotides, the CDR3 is TGCAGCGTCCGAGGGGTTACGTACAATGAGCAGTTCTTC. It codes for CSVRGVTYNEQFF.

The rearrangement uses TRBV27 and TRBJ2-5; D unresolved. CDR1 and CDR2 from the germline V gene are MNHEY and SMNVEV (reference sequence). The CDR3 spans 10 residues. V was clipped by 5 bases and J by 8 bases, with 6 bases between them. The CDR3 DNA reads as TGTGCCAGCAGTCTAAGTACCCAGTACTTC. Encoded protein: CASSLSTQYF.

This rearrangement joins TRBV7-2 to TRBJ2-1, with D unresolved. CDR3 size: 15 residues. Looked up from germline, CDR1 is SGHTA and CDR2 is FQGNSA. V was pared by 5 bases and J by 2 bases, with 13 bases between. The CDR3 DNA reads TGTGCCAGCAGCCCAGAGGACGGAACCTACAATGAGCAGTTCTTC. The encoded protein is CASSPEDGTYNEQFF.

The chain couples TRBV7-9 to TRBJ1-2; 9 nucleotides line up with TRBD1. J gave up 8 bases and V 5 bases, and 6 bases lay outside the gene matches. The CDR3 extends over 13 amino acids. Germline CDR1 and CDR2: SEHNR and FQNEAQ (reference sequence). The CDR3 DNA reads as TGTGCCAGCAGCGTTCCGGGACAGGGAGGCTACACCTTC. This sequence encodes CASSVPGQGGYTF.

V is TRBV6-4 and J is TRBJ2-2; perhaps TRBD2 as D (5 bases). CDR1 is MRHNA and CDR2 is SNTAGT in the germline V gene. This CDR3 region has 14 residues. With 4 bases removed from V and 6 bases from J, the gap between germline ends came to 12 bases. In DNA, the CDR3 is TGTGCCAGCAGTGCCTTCCTGGAGGCCGGGGAGCTGTTTTTT. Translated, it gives CASSAFLEAGELFF.

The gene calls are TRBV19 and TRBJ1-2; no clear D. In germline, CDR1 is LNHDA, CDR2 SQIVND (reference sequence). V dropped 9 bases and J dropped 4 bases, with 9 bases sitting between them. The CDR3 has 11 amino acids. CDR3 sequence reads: CASTGRYGYTF. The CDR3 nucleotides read TGTGCCAGCACCGGGCGCTATGGCTACACCTTC.

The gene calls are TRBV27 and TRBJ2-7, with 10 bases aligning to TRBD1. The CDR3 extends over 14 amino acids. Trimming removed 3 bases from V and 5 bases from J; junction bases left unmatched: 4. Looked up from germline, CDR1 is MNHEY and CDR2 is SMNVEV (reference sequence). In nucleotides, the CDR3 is TGTGCCAGCAGTTTCCTGGGACAGGGGAACGAGCAGTACTTC. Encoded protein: CASSFLGQGNEQYF.

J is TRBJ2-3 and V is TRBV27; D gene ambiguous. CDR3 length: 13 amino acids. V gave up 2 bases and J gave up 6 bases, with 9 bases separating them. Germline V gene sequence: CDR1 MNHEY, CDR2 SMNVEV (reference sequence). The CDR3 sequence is CASSLPTLDTQYF. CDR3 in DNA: TGTGCCAGCAGTTTACCTACCCTGGATACGCAGTATTTT.

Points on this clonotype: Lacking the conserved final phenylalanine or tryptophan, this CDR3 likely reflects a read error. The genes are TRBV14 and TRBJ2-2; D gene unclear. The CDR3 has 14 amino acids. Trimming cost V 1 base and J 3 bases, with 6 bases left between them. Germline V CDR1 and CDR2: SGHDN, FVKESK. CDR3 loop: CASSQVRHTGELFL. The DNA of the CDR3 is TGTGCCAGCAGCCAAGTAAGGCACACCGGGGAGCTGTTTCTT.

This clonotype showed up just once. DNA for the CDR3: TGCGCCAGCAGCCTAACCACAGGGAACAATCAGCCCCAGCATTTT. Translated, it gives CASSLTTGNNQPQHF. The rearrangement joins TRBV4-3 to TRBJ1-5, with a tentative D call TRBD1 (6 bases). CDR3 length equals 15 residues. Germline V gene lookup returns CDR1 LGHNA and CDR2 YSLEER. Trimming pared 4 bases from V and 3 bases from J, leaving 13 bases between.

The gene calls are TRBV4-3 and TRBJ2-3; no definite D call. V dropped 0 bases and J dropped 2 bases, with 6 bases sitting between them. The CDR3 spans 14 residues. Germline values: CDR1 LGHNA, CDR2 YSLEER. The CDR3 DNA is TGCGCCAGCAGCCAAGAGAGGCTCACAGATACGCAGTATTTT. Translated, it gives CASSQERLTDTQYF.